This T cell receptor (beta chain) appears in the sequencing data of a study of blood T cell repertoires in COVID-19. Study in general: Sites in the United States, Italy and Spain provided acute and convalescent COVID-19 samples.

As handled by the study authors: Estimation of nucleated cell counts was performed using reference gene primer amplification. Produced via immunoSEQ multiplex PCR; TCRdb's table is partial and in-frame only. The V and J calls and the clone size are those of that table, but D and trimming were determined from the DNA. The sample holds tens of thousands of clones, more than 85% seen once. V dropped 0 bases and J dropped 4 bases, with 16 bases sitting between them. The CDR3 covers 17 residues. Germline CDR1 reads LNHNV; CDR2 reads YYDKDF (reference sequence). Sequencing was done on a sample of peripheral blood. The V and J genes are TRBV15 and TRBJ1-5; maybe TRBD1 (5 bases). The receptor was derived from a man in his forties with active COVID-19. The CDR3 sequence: CATSREGGRAPNQPQHF. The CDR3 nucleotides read TGTGCCACCAGCAGAGAAGGTGGCAGGGCCCCTAATCAGCCCCAGCATTTT.